The 15 T cell receptor beta chains below all came from one sample that was sequenced in a study of blood T cell repertoires in COVID-19. The table came from immunoSEQ multiplex PCR; TCRdb's copy has only in-frame clones and leaves some out. The table has roughly 120,000 clones, 85% to 90% seen once. The sequenced sample was peripheral blood. The receptor source for this set is a man in his sixties with acute or convalescent COVID-19.

This clone was detected once. Here the CDR3 reads CASSLRTGGSDTQYF. The CDR3 nucleotides are TGTGCCAGCAGCTTGAGAACGGGAGGGTCAGATACGCAGTATTTT. The chain joins TRBV5-4 to TRBJ2-3; 8 bases fit TRBD2. The germline CDR1 and CDR2 sequences are SGHNT and YYREEE (reference sequence). This CDR3 contains 15 residues. Germline trimming cut 1 base from V and 4 bases from J; bases unmatched to any gene: 5.

This clone was seen once. The chain couples TRBV7-8 to TRBJ2-5; TRBD2 might be the D (6 bases). V lost 0 bases, J lost 2 bases, and 10 bases lay in between. Germline CDR1 reads SGHVS; CDR2 reads FQNEAQ. This CDR3 is built from 15 residues. CDR3 in DNA: TGTGCCAGCAGCTTAGCCTCCGGGGGACAAGAGACCCAGTACTTC. As protein: CASSLASGGQETQYF.

The V call is TRBV5-1, the J call TRBJ2-5; TRBD2 is a possible D gene (5 bases). V shed 4 bases and J shed 5 bases, with 15 bases lying between them. Germline values: CDR1 SGHRS, CDR2 YFSETQ. CDR3 length: 14 amino acids. Written as DNA, the CDR3 is TGCGCCAGCAGCCTCTCGTTGGGGAGTGAGACCCAGTACTTC. Translation: CASSLSLGSETQYF.

The V and J genes are TRBV10-1 and TRBJ1-1, with TRBD1 matching over 9 bases. This CDR3 spans 16 amino acids. Germline V gene sequence: CDR1 WNHNN, CDR2 SYGVQD (reference sequence). V gave up 3 bases and J gave up 9 bases; unmatched junction bases: 14. CDR3 nucleotides: TGCGCCAGCAGTGATCCGGGACAGGGAGCCCCGTCGAAAGCTTTCTTT. Protein: CASSDPGQGAPSKAFF.

The chain has TRBV9 and TRBJ1-3; perhaps TRBD1 as D (6 bases). V gave up 2 bases and J gave up 0 bases, with 12 bases separating them. CDR3 size: 16 residues. The germline V gene has CDR1 SGDLS and CDR2 YYNGEE. The CDR3 sequence: CASSVGQTYSGNTIYF. In nucleotides, the CDR3 is TGTGCCAGCAGCGTCGGACAGACGTACTCTGGAAACACCATATATTTT. The entire variable domain, with the rest obtained from reference TRBV9 and TRBJ1-3, is as follows: DSGVTQTPKHLITATGQRVTLRCSPRSGDLSVYWYQQSLDQGLQFLIQYYNGEERAKGNILERFSAQQFPDLHSELNLSSLELGDSALYFCASSVGQTYSGNTIYFGEGSWLTVV.

The table lists this clone with a few counts. The chain uses TRBV7-3 and TRBJ2-2; 9 positions agree with TRBD2. This CDR3 spans 16 amino acids. The V gene end was trimmed by 5 bases and the J gene end by 4 bases; junction bases not matched to a gene: 8. Germline assignment: CDR1 SGHTA and CDR2 FQGTGA. CDR3 nucleotide sequence: TGTGCCAGCAGCCAGGGCGGGAGGGCCGCCACCGGGGAGCTGTTTTTT. Protein: CASSQGGRAATGELFF.

V gene TRBV9 combines with J gene TRBJ2-7, with 9 bases lining up with TRBD2. The CDR3 loop spans 16 amino acids. The V segment lost 0 bases and the J segment 2 bases; nucleotides outside the gene matches: 6. Germline CDR1 and CDR2: SGDLS and YYNGEE. The DNA of the CDR3 is TGTGCCAGCAGCGTAGAACCAGCGGGAGGACCCTACGAGCAGTACTTC. The encoded protein is CASSVEPAGGPYEQYF.

The chain combines TRBV7-2 with TRBJ2-1, with D uncertain. The V and J ends lost 6 bases and 8 bases respectively, with 14 bases between them. Per germline, CDR1 SGHTA and CDR2 FQGNSA. The CDR3 is made up of 13 amino acids. This CDR3 is CASSSSQHHEQFF. Here the CDR3 DNA reads TGTGCCAGCAGTTCTAGTCAGCACCATGAGCAGTTCTTC.

The chain uses TRBV19 and TRBJ2-1; D remains unclear. This CDR3 region has 12 residues. Germline loops: CDR1 LNHDA, CDR2 SQIVND (reference sequence). Trimming removed 4 bases from V and 7 bases from J, with 8 bases in between. The CDR3 nucleotides read TGTGCCAGTAGTAAACCTAGGAATGAGCAGTTCTTC. Translated: CASSKPRNEQFF.

The chain employs TRBV19 and TRBJ2-1; 12 bases fit TRBD2. CDR1 and CDR2 from the germline V gene are LNHDA and SQIVND (reference sequence). The length of the CDR3 is 16 residues. The J segment lost 9 bases and the V segment lost 7 bases, leaving 13 bases of the junction unmatched. CDR3 protein: CASTGGLAGGLGEQFF. The CDR3 nucleotides read TGTGCCAGTACCGGTGGGCTAGCGGGAGGGTTGGGTGAGCAGTTCTTC.

J is TRBJ2-1 and V is TRBV27, with unresolved D. V lost 5 bases, J lost 6 bases, and 11 bases lay in between. The CDR3 consists of 13 residues. The germline gives CDR1 MNHEY, CDR2 SMNVEV (reference sequence). The CDR3 sequence is CASSPGSSNEQFF. The DNA of the CDR3 is TGTGCCAGCAGTCCCGGTAGTAGCAATGAGCAGTTCTTC.

This chain links TRBV19 with TRBJ2-7; 9 nucleotides line up with TRBD1. Unmatched junction bases numbered 10, after V lost 6 bases and J lost 7 bases. The CDR3 totals 14 residues. Germline V gives CDR1 LNHDA, CDR2 SQIVND (reference sequence). The CDR3 sequence is CASRGQGRYGEQYF. The CDR3, as DNA: TGTGCCAGTAGGGGACAGGGACGGTACGGGGAGCAGTACTTC.

As regards this clone: Other DNA sequences from this sample encode an identical CDR3 as well. The chain joins TRBV4-3 to TRBJ2-6; unclear D gene. Trimming cost V 0 bases and J 4 bases, with 7 bases left between them. CDR1 and CDR2 (germline): LGHNA, YSLEER. This CDR3 region has 15 residues. CDR3 region: CASSQDLSGANVLTF. Written as DNA, the CDR3 is TGCGCCAGCAGCCAAGATCTATCCGGGGCCAACGTCCTGACTTTC.

The rearrangement joins TRBV27 to TRBJ2-4, with TRBD1 as a possible D gene (6 bases). Trimming removed 6 bases at V and 2 bases at J, with 8 bases between. This CDR3 spans 13 amino acids. The germline V gene has CDR1 MNHEY and CDR2 SMNVEV (reference sequence). The CDR3 here is CASRQGTKNIQYF. DNA for the CDR3: TGTGCCAGCAGACAGGGTACCAAAAACATTCAGTACTTC.

CDR3 protein: CASSLSGQGAGYGYTF. In DNA, the CDR3 is TGCGCCAGCAGCTTGTCCGGACAGGGGGCTGGCTATGGCTACACCTTC. V and J are TRBV5-1 and TRBJ1-2; 11 positions match TRBD1. The germline CDR1 and CDR2 sequences are SGHRS and YFSETQ. The ends lost 1 base at V and 4 bases at J; junction bases unmatched: 6. The CDR3 is 16 amino acids.